This T cell receptor beta chain was documented in a study of Ad26.COV2.S vaccination and SARS-CoV-2 variants. Study context: Once, or twice with 56 days between doses, Ad26.COV2.S was given intramuscularly.

This table comes from immunoSEQ multiplex PCR, and its TCRdb copy is limited to in-frame clones, with some not included. The data show approximately 420,000 clones, with approximately 88% seen just once and around 3.6% held by the top ten. Treatment in this sample: roughly 19 received Ad26.COV2.S at low or high dose, single or two shots; about 5 received placebo; per-sample allocation not given. Collection of samples fell on day 63 after the first vaccine or placebo injection. Immunization relied on an Ad26 vector, which expressed Wuhan-strain SARS-CoV-2 spike. Findings and caveats of the study: The analyses of TCR breadth and depth may have understated the size of total T cell responses. Those who received the vaccine showed greater spike-specific TCR breadth than those given placebo.

Regarding this clone: Its antigen is unknown.

The origin of this receptor is a person between 18 and 59 years old who received the Ad26.COV2.S COVID-19 vaccine or a placebo. The starting material was peripheral blood, obtained in a trial of Ad26.COV2.S vaccine versus placebo.

As DNA, the CDR3 is TGTGCCAGCAGCTTAGTGGGACAGATGGGCTACACCTTC. This sequence encodes CASSLVGQMGYTF. The chain recombines TRBV7-9 with TRBJ1-2; 7 nucleotides match TRBD1. Germline V gene data show CDR1 as SEHNR and CDR2 as FQNEAQ (reference sequence). The CDR3 contains 13 residues. J lost 8 bases, V lost 1 base, and 4 bases had no gene match.